One sample yielded the 12 T cell receptor beta chains listed below, sequenced in a study of T cell responses to AZD1222 COVID-19 vaccine listed by TCRdb under 2021. The time point label for this specimen denotes: about 28 days (+/-7) after the second vaccine dose. The receptor library was made with the immunoSEQ multiplex PCR assay. The source is immuneACCESS, and TCRdb retained only in-frame sequences with V and J called. Part of the clones is not carried over; for the studies checked, unresolved V genes explain less than half of this, and the remainder is unexplained. For this sample the table gives 90,000 to 150,000 clones, of which roughly nine tenths were detected only once. In total, the top ten clones hold 2.5% to 3% of the sample. The sequencing used peripheral blood, collected 28 days after the second AZD1222 dose. These receptors originate from an adult who received the AZD1222 COVID-19 vaccine.

This chain connects TRBV10-3 to TRBJ2-3; 9 bases match TRBD2. V was pared by 6 bases and J by 2 bases, with 12 bases of the junction left unmatched. CDR3 length: 17 amino acids. Germline assignment: CDR1 ENHRY and CDR2 SYGVKD. The CDR3 region has the DNA TGTGCCATCAGCGGAGGGATAGCGGGGGAGACCACAGATACGCAGTATTTT. Its protein product is CAISGGIAGETTDTQYF.

This clone came up a few times. V is TRBV18 and J is TRBJ2-7; no reliable D call. The CDR3 runs 11 residues. Germline CDR1 is KGHSH and CDR2 is LQKENI. Trimming shortened V by 4 bases and J by 3 bases, and 4 bases separated the two germline ends. The CDR3 sequence: CASSQNYEQYF. The CDR3 DNA sequence: TGTGCCAGCTCACAAAACTACGAGCAGTACTTC.

Written as DNA, the CDR3 is TGTGCCAGCAGCGCTACGGCTCAGCCCCAGCATTTT. Amino acids: CASSATAQPQHF. The chain employs TRBV7-9 and TRBJ1-5; no definite D call. The CDR3 has 12 amino acids. Trimming pared 5 bases from V and 6 bases from J, leaving 8 bases between. Germline-derived CDR1 and CDR2 are SEHNR and FQNEAQ (reference sequence).

In its sample, this clone was seen a few times. This rearrangement joins TRBV7-2 to TRBJ2-1, with TRBD1 identical over 9 bases. CDR1 is SGHTA, CDR2 FQGNSA, per germline. The CDR3 sequence is 15 residues long. V lost 5 bases and J lost 4; bases outside the gene matches: 6. The CDR3 is CASSPAGQGYNEQFF. CDR3 in DNA: TGTGCCAGCAGCCCGGCGGGACAGGGATACAATGAGCAGTTCTTC. The whole variable domain, filled in from reference TRBV7-2 and TRBJ2-1, reads GAGVSQSPSNKVTEKGKDVELRCDPISGHTALYWYRQSLGQGLEFLIYFQGNSAPDKSGLPSDRFSAERTGGSVSTLTIQRTQQEDSAVYLCASSPAGQGYNEQFFGPGTRLTVL.

V usage is TRBV7-3 and J usage is TRBJ2-7; 8 bases map to TRBD1. Trimming cost V 5 bases and J 0 bases; bases outside gene matches: 6. The CDR3 has 15 amino acids. Germline V lookup: CDR1 SGHTA, CDR2 FQGTGA. The CDR3 here is CASSPQGTGSYEQYF. The CDR3 DNA reads TGTGCCAGCAGCCCACAGGGGACAGGCTCCTACGAGCAGTACTTC.

V and J are TRBV5-8 and TRBJ2-3, with D possibly TRBD2 on 7 matching bases. V gave up 7 bases and J gave up 9 bases, with 15 bases separating them. The germline V gene encodes CDR1 SGHTS and CDR2 YDEGEE. The CDR3 runs 12 residues. The CDR3 coding sequence is TGTGCCAGCGCGCCCCGGGGGGCGACGCAGTATTTT. Its translation: CASAPRGATQYF.

The gene calls are TRBV5-6 and TRBJ2-7, with 8 bases aligning to TRBD2. Germline values: CDR1 SGHDT, CDR2 YYEEEE. The V gene end was trimmed by 0 bases and the J gene end by 2 bases; junction bases not matched to a gene: 4. The CDR3 spans 15 residues. The CDR3 nucleotides read TGTGCCAGCAGCTTGGCCTTAGCGGGGACCTACGAGCAGTACTTC. This translates into CASSLALAGTYEQYF.

The chain recombines TRBV6-5 with TRBJ1-1; a possible D gene is TRBD1 (5 bases). Trimming shortened V by 8 bases and J by 4 bases, and 11 bases separated the two germline ends. CDR1 is MNHEY and CDR2 is SVGAGI in the germline V gene. This CDR3 comprises 12 residues. The CDR3 DNA reads as TGTGCCAGCGGTTGGAGGGGCACTGAAGCTTTCTTT. Translation: CASGWRGTEAFF.

The chain carries TRBV4-1 and TRBJ2-7, with no clear D. V was cut by 1 base and J by 4 bases, with 14 bases left in between. CDR1 is MGHRA and CDR2 is YSYEKL in the germline V gene. CDR3 length: 15 residues. DNA of the CDR3: TGCGCCAGCAGCCAAGGGGCCGCTGACCTATACGAGCAGTACTTC. It yields the protein CASSQGAADLYEQYF.

The chain recombines TRBV28 with TRBJ1-4, with no clear D. Germline CDR1 MDHEN, CDR2 SYDVKM. V was trimmed by 6 bases and J by 0 bases, leaving 11 bases between them. The CDR3 length is 15 residues. CDR3: CASSQDTATNEKLFF. CDR3 nucleotides: TGTGCCAGCAGCCAAGACACTGCAACTAATGAAAAACTGTTTTTT.

The chain is built from TRBV5-8 and TRBJ1-1, with TRBD1 as a possible D gene (6 bases). Germline assignment: CDR1 SGHTS and CDR2 YDEGEE. The CDR3 runs to 14 residues. Trimming pared 4 bases from V and 3 bases from J, leaving 13 bases between. Here the CDR3 DNA reads TGTGCCAGCAGCAGGGGGAGGGGATACACTGAAGCTTTCTTT. This gives the protein CASSRGRGYTEAFF.

The chain carries TRBV20-1 and TRBJ1-2; D may be TRBD1 (5 bases). The CDR3 runs to 11 residues. The germline V gene has CDR1 DFQATT and CDR2 SNEGSKA (reference sequence). The V gene lost 6 bases and the J gene lost 4 bases, with 9 bases spanning the gap. CDR3 residues: CSARAFYGYTF. The CDR3 DNA is TGCAGTGCCAGGGCCTTCTATGGCTACACCTTC.